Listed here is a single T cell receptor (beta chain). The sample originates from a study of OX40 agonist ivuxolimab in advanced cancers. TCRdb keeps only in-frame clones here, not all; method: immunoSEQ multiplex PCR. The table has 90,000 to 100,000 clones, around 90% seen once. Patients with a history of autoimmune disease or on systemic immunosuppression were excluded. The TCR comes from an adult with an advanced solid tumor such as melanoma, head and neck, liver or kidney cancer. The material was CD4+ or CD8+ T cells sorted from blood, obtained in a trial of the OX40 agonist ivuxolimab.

The CDR3 DNA reads TGTGCCAGCAGCCCTTTGGTGGCAACTAACATTCAGTACTTC. Protein: CASSPLVATNIQYF. V gene TRBV7-2 combines with J gene TRBJ2-4; the D is unclear. The CDR3 has 14 residues. The germline gives CDR1 SGHTA, CDR2 FQGNSA. The germline V and J ends were trimmed by 5 bases and 7 bases, with 15 bases remaining between them.